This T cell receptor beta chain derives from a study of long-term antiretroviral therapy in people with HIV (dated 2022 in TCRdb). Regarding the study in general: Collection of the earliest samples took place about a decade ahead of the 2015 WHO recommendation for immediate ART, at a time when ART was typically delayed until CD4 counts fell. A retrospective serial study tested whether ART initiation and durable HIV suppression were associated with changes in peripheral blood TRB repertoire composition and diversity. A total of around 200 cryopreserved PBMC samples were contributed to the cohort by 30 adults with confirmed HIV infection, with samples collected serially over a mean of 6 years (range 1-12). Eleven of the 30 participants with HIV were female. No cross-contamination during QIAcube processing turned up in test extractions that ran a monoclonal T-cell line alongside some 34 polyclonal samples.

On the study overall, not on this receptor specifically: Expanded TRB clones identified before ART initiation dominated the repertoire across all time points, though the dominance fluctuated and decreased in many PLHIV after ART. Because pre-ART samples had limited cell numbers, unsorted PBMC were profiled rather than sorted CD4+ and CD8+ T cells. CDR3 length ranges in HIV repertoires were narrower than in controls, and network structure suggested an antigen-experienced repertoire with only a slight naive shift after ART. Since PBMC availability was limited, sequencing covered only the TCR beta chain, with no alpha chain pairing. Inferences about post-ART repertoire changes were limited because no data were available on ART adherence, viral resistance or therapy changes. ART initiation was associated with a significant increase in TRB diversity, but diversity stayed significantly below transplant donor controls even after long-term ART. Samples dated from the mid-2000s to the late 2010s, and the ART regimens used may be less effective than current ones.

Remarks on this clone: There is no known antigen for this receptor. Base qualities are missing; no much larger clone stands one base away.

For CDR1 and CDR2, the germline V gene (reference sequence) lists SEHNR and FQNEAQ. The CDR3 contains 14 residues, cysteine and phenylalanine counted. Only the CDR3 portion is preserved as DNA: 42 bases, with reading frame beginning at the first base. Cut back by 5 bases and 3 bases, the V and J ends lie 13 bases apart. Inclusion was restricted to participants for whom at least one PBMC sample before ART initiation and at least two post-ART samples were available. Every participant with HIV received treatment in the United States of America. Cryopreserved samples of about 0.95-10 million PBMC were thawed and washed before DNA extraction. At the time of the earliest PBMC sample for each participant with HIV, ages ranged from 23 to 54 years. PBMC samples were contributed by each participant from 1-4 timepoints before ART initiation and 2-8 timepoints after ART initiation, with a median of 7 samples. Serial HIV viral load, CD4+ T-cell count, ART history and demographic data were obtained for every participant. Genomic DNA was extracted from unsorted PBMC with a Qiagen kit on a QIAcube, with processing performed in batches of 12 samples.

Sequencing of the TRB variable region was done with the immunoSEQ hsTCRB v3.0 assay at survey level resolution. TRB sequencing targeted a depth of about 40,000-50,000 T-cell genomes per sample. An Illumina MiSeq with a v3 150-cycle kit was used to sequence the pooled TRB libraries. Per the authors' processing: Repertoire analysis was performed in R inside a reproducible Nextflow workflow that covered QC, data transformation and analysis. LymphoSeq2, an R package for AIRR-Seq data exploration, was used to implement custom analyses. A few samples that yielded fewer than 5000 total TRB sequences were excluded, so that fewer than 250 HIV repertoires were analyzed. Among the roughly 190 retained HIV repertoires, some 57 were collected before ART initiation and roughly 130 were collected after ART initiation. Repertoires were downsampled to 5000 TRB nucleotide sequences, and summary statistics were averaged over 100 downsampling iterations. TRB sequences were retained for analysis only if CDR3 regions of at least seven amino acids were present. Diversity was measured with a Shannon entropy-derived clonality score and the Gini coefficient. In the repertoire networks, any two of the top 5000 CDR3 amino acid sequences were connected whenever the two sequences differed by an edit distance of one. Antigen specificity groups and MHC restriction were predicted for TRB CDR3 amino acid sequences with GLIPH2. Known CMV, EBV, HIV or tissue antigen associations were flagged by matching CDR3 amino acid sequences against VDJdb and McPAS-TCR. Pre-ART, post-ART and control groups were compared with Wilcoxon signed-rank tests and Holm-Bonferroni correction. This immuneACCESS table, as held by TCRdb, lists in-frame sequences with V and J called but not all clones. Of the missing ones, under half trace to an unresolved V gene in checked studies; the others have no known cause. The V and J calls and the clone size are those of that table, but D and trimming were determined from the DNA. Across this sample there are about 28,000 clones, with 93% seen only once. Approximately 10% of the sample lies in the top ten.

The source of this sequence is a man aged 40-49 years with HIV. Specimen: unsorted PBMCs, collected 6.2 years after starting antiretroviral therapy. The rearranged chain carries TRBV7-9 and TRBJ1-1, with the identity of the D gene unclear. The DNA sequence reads TGTGCCAGCAGCCTCCGAGATGGGGACACTGAAGCTTTCTTT. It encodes CASSLRDGDTEAFF.